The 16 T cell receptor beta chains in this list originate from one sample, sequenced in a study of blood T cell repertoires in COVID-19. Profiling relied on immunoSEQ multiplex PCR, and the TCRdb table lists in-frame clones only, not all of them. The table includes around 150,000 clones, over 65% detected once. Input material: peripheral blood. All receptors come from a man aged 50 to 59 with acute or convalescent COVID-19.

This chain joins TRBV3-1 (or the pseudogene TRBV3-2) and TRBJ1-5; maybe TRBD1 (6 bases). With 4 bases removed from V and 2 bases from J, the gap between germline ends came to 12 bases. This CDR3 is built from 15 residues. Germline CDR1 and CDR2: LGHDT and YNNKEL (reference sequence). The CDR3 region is CASSLGGEGNQPQHF. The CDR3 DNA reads TGTGCCAGCAGCCTTGGGGGCGAGGGCAATCAGCCCCAGCATTTT.

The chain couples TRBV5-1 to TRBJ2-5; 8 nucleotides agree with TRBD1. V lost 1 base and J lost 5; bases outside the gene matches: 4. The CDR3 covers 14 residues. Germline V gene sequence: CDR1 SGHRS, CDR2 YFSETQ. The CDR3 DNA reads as TGCGCCAGCAGCTTGACAGGGGGTGGTGAGACCCAGTACTTC. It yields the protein CASSLTGGGETQYF.

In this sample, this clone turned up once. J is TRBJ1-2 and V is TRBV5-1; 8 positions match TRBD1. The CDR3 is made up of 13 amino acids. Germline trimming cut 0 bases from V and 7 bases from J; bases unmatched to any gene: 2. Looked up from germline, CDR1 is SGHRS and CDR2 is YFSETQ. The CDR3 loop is CASSLAGGSGYTF. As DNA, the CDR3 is TGCGCCAGCAGCTTGGCAGGGGGCTCTGGCTACACCTTC.

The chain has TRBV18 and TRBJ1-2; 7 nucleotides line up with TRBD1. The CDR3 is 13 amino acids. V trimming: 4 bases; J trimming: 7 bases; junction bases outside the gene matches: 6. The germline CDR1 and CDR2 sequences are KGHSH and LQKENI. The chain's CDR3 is CASSLDRAGGYTF. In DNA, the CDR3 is TGTGCCAGCTCACTTGACAGGGCAGGTGGCTACACCTTC. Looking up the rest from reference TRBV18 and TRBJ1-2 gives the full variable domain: NAGVMQNPRHLVRRRGQEARLRCSPMKGHSHVYWYRQLPEEGLKFMVYLQKENIIDESGMPKERFSAEFPKEGPSILRIQQVVRGDSAAYFCASSLDRAGGYTFGSGTRLTVV.

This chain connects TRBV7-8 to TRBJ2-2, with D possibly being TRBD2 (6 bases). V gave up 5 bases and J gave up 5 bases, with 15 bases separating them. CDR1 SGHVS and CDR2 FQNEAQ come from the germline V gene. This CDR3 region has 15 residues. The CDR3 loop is CASSPLAYLTGELFF. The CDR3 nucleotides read TGTGCCAGCAGCCCCCTAGCGTATTTGACCGGGGAGCTGTTTTTT.

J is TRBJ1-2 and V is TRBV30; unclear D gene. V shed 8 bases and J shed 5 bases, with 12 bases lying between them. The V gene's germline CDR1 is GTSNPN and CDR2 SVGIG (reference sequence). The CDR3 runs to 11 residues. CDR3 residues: CARNREYGYTF. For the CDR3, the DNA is TGTGCCCGCAACAGAGAATATGGCTACACCTTC.

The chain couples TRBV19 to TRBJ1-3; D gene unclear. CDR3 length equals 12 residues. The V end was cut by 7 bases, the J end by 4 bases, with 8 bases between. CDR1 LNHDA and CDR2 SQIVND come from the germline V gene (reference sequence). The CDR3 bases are TGTGCCAGTAACGCCCAGGGAAACACCATATATTTT. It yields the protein CASNAQGNTIYF.

CDR3 nucleotide sequence: TGTGCCAGCAGCTTAGCCTCGACTAGCTCCTACAATGAGCAGTTCTTC. Its protein product is CASSLASTSSYNEQFF. The chain is built from TRBV7-6 and TRBJ2-1; a weak D match, TRBD2 (6 bases). The ends were cut back, 0 bases at V and 0 bases at J, with 9 bases in the middle. Germline values: CDR1 SGHVS, CDR2 FNYEAQ. The CDR3 is 16 residues long.

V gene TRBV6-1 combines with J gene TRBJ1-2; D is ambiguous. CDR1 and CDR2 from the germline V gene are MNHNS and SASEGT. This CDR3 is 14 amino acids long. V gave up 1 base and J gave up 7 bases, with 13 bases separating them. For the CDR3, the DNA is TGTGCCAGCAGTGAAGAGGCTGGAGGTAGTGGCTACACCTTC. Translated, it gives CASSEEAGGSGYTF.

The CDR3, as DNA: TGTGCCAGCAGCGTAGCGGGGGGCCTCCACAATGAGCAGTTCTTC. It translates to CASSVAGGLHNEQFF. This chain links TRBV9 with TRBJ2-1, with D tentatively TRBD2 (7 bases). Trimming shortened V by 0 bases and J by 5 bases, and 12 bases separated the two germline ends. The CDR3 contains 15 residues. Germline V gene sequence: CDR1 SGDLS, CDR2 YYNGEE.

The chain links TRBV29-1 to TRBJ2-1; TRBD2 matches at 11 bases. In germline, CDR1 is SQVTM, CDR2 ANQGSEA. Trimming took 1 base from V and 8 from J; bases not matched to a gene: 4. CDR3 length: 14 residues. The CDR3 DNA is TGCAGCGTTGAAGGACTAGCGGGGAGGTATGAGCAGTTCTTC. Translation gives CSVEGLAGRYEQFF.

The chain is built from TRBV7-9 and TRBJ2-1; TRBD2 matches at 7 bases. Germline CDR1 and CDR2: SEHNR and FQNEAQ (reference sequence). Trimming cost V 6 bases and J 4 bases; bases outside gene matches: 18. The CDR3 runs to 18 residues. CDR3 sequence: CASSSSVPLGGVYNEQFF. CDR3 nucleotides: TGTGCCAGCAGTTCCTCGGTGCCCCTGGGGGGGGTATACAATGAGCAGTTCTTC.

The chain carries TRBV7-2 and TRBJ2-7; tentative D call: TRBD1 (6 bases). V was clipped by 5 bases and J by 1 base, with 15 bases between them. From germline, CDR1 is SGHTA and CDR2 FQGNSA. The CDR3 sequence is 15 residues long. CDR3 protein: CASSLKPGTSYEQYF. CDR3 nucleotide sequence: TGTGCCAGCAGCCTAAAACCCGGGACATCCTACGAGCAGTACTTC.

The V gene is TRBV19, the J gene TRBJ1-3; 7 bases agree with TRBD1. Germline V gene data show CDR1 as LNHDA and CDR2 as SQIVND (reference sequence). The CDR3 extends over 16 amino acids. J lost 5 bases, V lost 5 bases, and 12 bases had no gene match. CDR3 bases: TGTGCCAGTAGTCTGACCTTGGGACAGCCCAGAAACACCATATATTTT. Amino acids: CASSLTLGQPRNTIYF.

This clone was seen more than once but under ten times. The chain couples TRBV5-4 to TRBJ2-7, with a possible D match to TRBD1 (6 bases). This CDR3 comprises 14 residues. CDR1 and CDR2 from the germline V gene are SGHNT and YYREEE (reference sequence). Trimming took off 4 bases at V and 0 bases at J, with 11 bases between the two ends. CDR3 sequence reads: CASSTQGFSYEQYF. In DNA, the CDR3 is TGTGCCAGCAGCACACAGGGATTCTCCTACGAGCAGTACTTC.

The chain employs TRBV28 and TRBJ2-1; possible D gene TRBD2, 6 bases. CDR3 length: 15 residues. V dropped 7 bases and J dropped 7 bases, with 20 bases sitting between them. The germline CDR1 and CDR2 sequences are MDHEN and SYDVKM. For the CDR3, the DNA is TGTGCCAGCACTCTGGAGGGGCGTGGGGGGAATGAGCAGTTCTTC. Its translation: CASTLEGRGGNEQFF.